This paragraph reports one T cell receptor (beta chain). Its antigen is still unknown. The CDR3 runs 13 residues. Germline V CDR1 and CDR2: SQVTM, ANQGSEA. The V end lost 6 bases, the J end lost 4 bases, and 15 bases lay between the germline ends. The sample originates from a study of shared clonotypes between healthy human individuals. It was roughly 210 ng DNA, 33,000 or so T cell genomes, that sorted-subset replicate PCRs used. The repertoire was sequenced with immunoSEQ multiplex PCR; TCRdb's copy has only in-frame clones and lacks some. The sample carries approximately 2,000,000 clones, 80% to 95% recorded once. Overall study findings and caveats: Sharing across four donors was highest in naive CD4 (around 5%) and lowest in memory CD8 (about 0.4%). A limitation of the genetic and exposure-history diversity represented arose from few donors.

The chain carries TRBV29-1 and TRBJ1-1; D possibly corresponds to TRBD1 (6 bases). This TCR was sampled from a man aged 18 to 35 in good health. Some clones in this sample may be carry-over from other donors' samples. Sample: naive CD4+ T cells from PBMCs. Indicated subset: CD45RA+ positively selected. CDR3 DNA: TGCAGCGTCTCGTCAGGGGCTGGCACTGAAGCTTTCTTT. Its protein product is CSVSSGAGTEAFF.